These 9 T cell receptor beta chains share one sample of origin, sequenced in a study of T cells after yellow fever vaccination. Each CDR3 protein gets one entry after TCRdb re-called the 5' RACE reads with MiXCR. The sample lists approximately 260,000 distinct CDR3 sequences; 10% to 15% were seen once. The sample was CD4+ T cells sorted from PBMCs, taken 45 days after the yellow fever booster vaccination. These TCRs come from a man aged 30 to 39 who received the YFV17D yellow fever vaccine.

This clonotype turned up a few times. This chain uses TRBV4-2 with TRBJ2-7; 8 bases are shared with TRBD2. V shed 5 bases and J 5 bases; nucleotides not matched to a gene: 5. CDR1 and CDR2 (germline): LGHNA, YNFKEQ. CDR3 length: 13 amino acids. The CDR3 nucleotides read TGTGCCAGCAGCGTTCGGGGGGGGAACGAGCAGTACTTC. Protein product: CASSVRGGNEQYF.

In this sample, this clonotype turned up a few times. V usage is TRBV5-1 and J usage is TRBJ2-1, with 7 bases fitting TRBD1. The V gene end was trimmed by 4 bases and the J gene end by 10 bases; junction bases not matched to a gene: 11. Germline CDR1 reads SGHRS; CDR2 reads YFSETQ. The CDR3 contains 14 residues. CDR3 sequence reads: CASSPRQGLEEQFF. CDR3 coding DNA: TGCGCCAGCAGCCCGAGACAGGGTCTGGAGGAGCAGTTCTTC.

This clonotype has more than one count but fewer than ten. The chain uses TRBV12-3 or TRBV12-4 and TRBJ2-5; possible D gene TRBD1, 6 bases. This CDR3 comprises 16 residues. The ends were cut back, 11 bases at V and 0 bases at J, with 22 bases in the middle. The CDR3 nucleotides read TGTGCCGGCCACGGTAGGCGACAGGCCTACCAAGAGACCCAGTACTTC. As protein: CAGHGRRQAYQETQYF.

The CDR3 loop is CASSFEGGALQPQHF. CDR3 in DNA: TGTGCCAGCAGCTTTGAAGGGGGCGCTTTACAGCCCCAGCATTTT. The genes are TRBV7-2 and TRBJ1-5; 7 bases line up with TRBD1. Germline V gene sequence: CDR1 SGHTA, CDR2 FQGNSA. Trimming took 3 bases from V and 7 from J; bases not matched to a gene: 9. The CDR3 contains 15 residues.

This clonotype appeared many times. The chain joins TRBV20-1 to TRBJ2-3; D is undetermined. CDR3 size: 14 residues. Germline CDR1 reads DFQATT; CDR2 reads SNEGSKA (reference sequence). Trimming removed 2 bases at V and 0 bases at J, with 9 bases between. The CDR3 region is CSARKDPSTDTQYF. CDR3 DNA: TGCAGTGCTAGAAAGGACCCTAGCACAGATACGCAGTATTTT.

In its sample, this clonotype was seen many times. The chain is built from TRBV6-6 and TRBJ2-1; no reliable D call. The germline gives CDR1 MNHNY, CDR2 SVGAGI (reference sequence). There are 13 residues in the CDR3. V was cut by 2 bases and J by 9 bases, with 11 bases left in between. The CDR3 here is CASSYPIGGEQFF. The CDR3, as DNA: TGTGCCAGCAGTTACCCCATAGGTGGTGAGCAGTTCTTC.

V and J are TRBV7-2 and TRBJ2-2, with TRBD2 matching over 8 bases. V dropped 2 bases and J dropped 7; count of bases not matched to a gene: 9. The CDR3 runs to 16 residues. Germline loops: CDR1 SGHTA, CDR2 FQGNSA. The CDR3 nucleotides are TGTGCCAGCAGCTTACGTCCAGCGGGAGTAGGCGGGGAGCTGTTTTTT. Amino acid sequence: CASSLRPAGVGGELFF.

The table lists this clonotype with a few counts. In nucleotides, the CDR3 is TGTGCCAGTAGTATCCGGACAGCAGAGACCCAGTACTTC. Its protein is CASSIRTAETQYF. The chain joins TRBV19 to TRBJ2-5; perhaps TRBD1 as D (6 bases). The CDR3 has 13 residues. In germline, CDR1 is LNHDA, CDR2 SQIVND (reference sequence). Trimming removed 3 bases from V and 4 bases from J, with 9 bases in between.

The rearrangement joins TRBV7-9 to TRBJ1-1; D is unresolved. Germline lookup yields CDR1 SEHNR and CDR2 FQNEAQ (reference sequence). This CDR3 region has 16 residues. Trimming removed 1 base from V and 0 bases from J, with 12 bases in between. The CDR3 loop reads CASSLGSGQLNTEAFF. CDR3 bases: TGTGCCAGCAGCTTAGGAAGTGGGCAGCTGAACACTGAAGCTTTCTTT.